The table lists the clone carrying this T cell receptor (beta chain) with many counts. Its antigen is not identified. This sample is drawn from a study of CD8 T cells in ankylosing spondylitis. Whole-study results and caveats: Among TCR beta sequences, a motif of roughly 8 highly homologous variants appeared characteristic of ankylosing spondylitis blood. Clones that were linked to disease were CD8+ and were relatively rare in peripheral blood. Researchers reportedly found disease-linked clones significantly enriched in matched ankylosing spondylitis synovial fluid.

This CDR3 contains 14 residues. V was shortened by 3 bases and J by 5 bases, with 11 bases between the two germline ends. Quantitative 5'-RACE with molecular barcodes was used to make the TCR beta libraries. A single record per CDR3 protein comes from TCRdb applying MiXCR to the 5' RACE reads. The repertoire has 100,000 to 150,000 distinct CDR3 sequences, around 7% of them found once; the top ten carry 9% to 15%. This chain connects TRBV12-3 or TRBV12-4 to TRBJ2-1; D is uncertain. This clonotype was sampled from a male donor with ankylosing spondylitis or in good health (not recorded which). Source material: blood, either unsorted or a sorted T cell fraction (not recorded which). The CDR3 DNA follows: TGTGCCAGCAGTTTTTGGGGTTTCGACAATGAGCAGTTCTTC. Translation: CASSFWGFDNEQFF.